A few counts support the clone carrying this TCR beta chain. Antigen: not known. The data were obtained in a study of identical twins. General study points: For cord blood, abundant beta clonotypes had fewer insertions, unlike memory repertoires, which showed none. Part of the zero-insertion signal could reflect confounding by invariant MAIT and iNKT cells.

V lost 6 bases, J lost 5 bases, and 13 bases lay in between. Germline V CDR1 and CDR2: MDHEN, SYDVKM. This CDR3 has 13 amino acids. It was template switching that added a universal primer site, and there were unique molecular identifiers on the cDNA. TCRdb fed the 5' RACE reads into MiXCR, producing one record per CDR3 protein. Of 1.5 million to 2 million distinct CDR3 sequences listed, about 31% are singletons. The chain links TRBV28 to TRBJ1-1; D unclear. This sequence originates from a newborn girl in good health. Sequenced input: cord blood. CDR3 bases: TGTGCCAGCAGCCCTAGAACTGGGACTGAAGCTTTCTTT. Residues: CASSPRTGTEAFF.